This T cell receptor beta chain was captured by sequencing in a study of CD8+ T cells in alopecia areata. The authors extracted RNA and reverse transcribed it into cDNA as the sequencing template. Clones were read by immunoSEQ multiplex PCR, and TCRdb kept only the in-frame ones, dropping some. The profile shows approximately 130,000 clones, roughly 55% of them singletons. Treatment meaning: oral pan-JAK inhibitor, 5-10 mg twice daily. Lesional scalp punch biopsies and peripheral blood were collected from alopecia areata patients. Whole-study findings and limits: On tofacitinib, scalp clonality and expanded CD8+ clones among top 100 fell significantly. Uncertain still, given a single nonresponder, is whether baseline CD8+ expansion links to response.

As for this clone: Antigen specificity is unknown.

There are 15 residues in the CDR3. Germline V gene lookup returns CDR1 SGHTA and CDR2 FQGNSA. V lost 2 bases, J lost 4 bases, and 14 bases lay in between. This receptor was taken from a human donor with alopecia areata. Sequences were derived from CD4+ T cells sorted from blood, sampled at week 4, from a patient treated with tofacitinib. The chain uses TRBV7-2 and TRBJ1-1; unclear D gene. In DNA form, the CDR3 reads TGTGCCAGCAGCTTACAGGCGAGGGTGGGCACTGAAGCTTTCTTT. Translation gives CASSLQARVGTEAFF. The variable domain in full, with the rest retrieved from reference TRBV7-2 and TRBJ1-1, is GAGVSQSPSNKVTEKGKDVELRCDPISGHTALYWYRQSLGQGLEFLIYFQGNSAPDKSGLPSDRFSAERTGGSVSTLTIQRTQQEDSAVYLCASSLQARVGTEAFFGQGTRLTVV.